These T cell receptor beta chains were read from a single sample in a study of cytomegalovirus exposure and HLA in healthy donors. TCRdb's table, derived via immunoSEQ multiplex PCR, lists solely in-frame clones and lacks some. The sample contains some 120,000 clones, around 70% of which appear only once. Sequenced: PBMCs. These receptors were obtained from a woman aged 40 to 55 in good health and CMV-seropositive. The CDR3 runs from the conserved cysteine through the conserved F or W. A D gene is named only where the DNA matches it firmly.

J gene | D gene | V gene | CDR3 DNA | CDR3 protein
TRBJ1-4 | TRBD1 | TRBV9 | TGTGCCAGCGGCGTTGGACAGGGCGAAAAACTGTTTTTT | CASGVGQGEKLFF
TRBJ2-7 | TRBD2 | TRBV7-2 | TGTGCCAGCAGCTGGAGCGGGGGATTGAGCTCCTACGAGCAGTACTTC | CASSWSGGLSSYEQYF
TRBJ1-4 | TRBD1 | TRBV5-4 | TGTGCCAGCAGCTTCAGGGCAGGGGGCTATGAAAAACTGTTTTTT | CASSFRAGGYEKLFF
TRBJ2-2 | TRBD1 | TRBV5-1 | TGCGCCAGCAGCTTCGGGACAGGGAACACCGGGGAGCTGTTTTTT | CASSFGTGNTGELFF
TRBJ2-7 | TRBD1 | TRBV29-1 | TGCAGCGTTAAACGGACAGGCTACGAGCAGTACTTC | CSVKRTGYEQYF
TRBJ2-5 | . | TRBV18 | TGTGCCAGCTCACCGCCCCCTTCTAAAGAGACCCAGTACTTC | CASSPPPSKETQYF
TRBJ1-1 | . | TRBV7-9 | TGTGCCAGCAGCTTAGTTGCAGGAAACACTGAAGCTTTCTTT | CASSLVAGNTEAFF
TRBJ2-2 | TRBD2 | TRBV4-3 | TGCGCCAGCAGCCAAGATACTCCTAGCGGGGGGAACACCGGGGAGCTGTTTTTT | CASSQDTPSGGNTGELFF
TRBJ1-4 | . | TRBV11-2 | TGTGCCAGCAGCTTGGGATGGAGGACTAATGAAAAACTGTTTTTT | CASSLGWRTNEKLFF
TRBJ2-3 | TRBD2 | TRBV4-1 | TGCGCCAGCAGCCAAGGAATCAGGGGACTAGCGGGGGGTCCGACAGATACGCAGTATTTT | CASSQGIRGLAGGPTDTQYF